These 32 T cell receptor beta chains came from one sample sequenced in a study of T cell changes during pregnancy in multiple sclerosis. Method: immunoSEQ multiplex PCR; TCRdb's copy keeps in-frame clones and lacks some. The table records more than 55,000 clones, roughly 91% of them present only once. The sample was peripheral blood, taken after pregnancy. These receptors originate from a female donor in good health, enrolled as a control in a pregnancy study.

This clone was detected only once. The V and J genes are TRBV27 and TRBJ2-7; TRBD2 agrees at 8 bases. J lost 7 bases, V lost 7 bases, and 15 bases had no gene match. This CDR3 comprises 15 residues. Germline CDR1 MNHEY, CDR2 SMNVEV (reference sequence). The CDR3 DNA is TGTGCCAGCACTGCGACTAGCGACTTCTCGGGGGAGCAGTACTTC. This gives the protein CASTATSDFSGEQYF.

CDR3 sequence (DNA): TGTGCCAGCAGCTTAGCGGGGGGGGCTTCCAATGAGCAGTTCTTC. Translated, it gives CASSLAGGASNEQFF. J is TRBJ2-1 and V is TRBV7-3; the match to TRBD2 covers 9 bases. This CDR3 is 15 amino acids long. The J segment lost 6 bases and the V segment lost 2 bases, leaving 5 bases of the junction unmatched. CDR1 SGHTA and CDR2 FQGTGA come from the germline V gene.

This clone was counted between two and nine times. This sequence joins TRBV5-6 and TRBJ1-2; D is uncertain. Trimming pared 1 base from V and 0 bases from J, leaving 7 bases between. Per the germline V gene, CDR1 is SGHDT and CDR2 is YYEEEE. The CDR3 totals 14 residues. CDR3 amino acids: CASSLRGTNYGYTF. CDR3 in DNA: TGTGCCAGCAGCTTGCGGGGTACTAACTATGGCTACACCTTC.

This sequence joins TRBV14 and TRBJ2-1, with 11 bases that match TRBD2. The junction had 9 bases not matched to a gene; V was cut back by 2 bases and J by 9 bases. The germline gives CDR1 SGHDN, CDR2 FVKESK. The CDR3 is 16 amino acids. The CDR3 DNA reads as TGTGCCAGCAGCCAACAGGGACTAGCGGACCGGGGTGAGCAGTTCTTC. It translates to CASSQQGLADRGEQFF. Based on the CDR3 plus reference TRBV14 and TRBJ2-1, the full variable domain is EAGVTQFPSHSVIEKGQTVTLRCDPISGHDNLYWYRRVMGKEIKFLLHFVKESKQDESGMPNNRFLAERTGGTYSTLKVQPAELEDSGVYFCASSQQGLADRGEQFFGPGTRLTVL.

The gene calls are TRBV4-3 and TRBJ1-4, with TRBD1 as a possible D gene (5 bases). V lost 0 bases, J lost 7 bases, and 15 bases lay in between. Germline CDR1 reads LGHNA; CDR2 reads YSLEER. This CDR3 region has 16 residues. DNA for the CDR3: TGCGCCAGCAGCCAAGAAATAGGGGCGAATCGTGAAAAACTGTTTTTT. It translates to CASSQEIGANREKLFF.

V is TRBV4-1 and J is TRBJ1-1, with 8 bases identical to TRBD1. The CDR3 contains 16 residues. In germline, CDR1 is MGHRA, CDR2 YSYEKL. Trimming took 2 bases from V and 4 from J; bases not matched to a gene: 9. The DNA of the CDR3 is TGCGCCAGCAGCCAATCCCCCGACAGGGGACGCACTGAAGCTTTCTTT. This encodes CASSQSPDRGRTEAFF.

The V call is TRBV6-1, the J call TRBJ2-7, with D unresolved. The germline V gene has CDR1 MNHNS and CDR2 SASEGT. V was clipped by 6 bases and J by 2 bases, with 14 bases between them. The CDR3 consists of 14 residues. The CDR3 bases are TGTGCCAGCAGCGGCGGCAGAATGACCTACGAGCAGTACTTC. This gives the protein CASSGGRMTYEQYF.

The genes are TRBV30 and TRBJ1-3; perhaps TRBD1 as D (6 bases). With 3 bases removed from V and 2 bases from J, the gap between germline ends came to 14 bases. The CDR3 has 15 residues. Germline loops: CDR1 GTSNPN, CDR2 SVGIG (reference sequence). The DNA of the CDR3 is TGTGCCTGGAGCACCCAACAGGGAACTGGAAACACCATATATTTT. This translates into CAWSTQQGTGNTIYF.

The chain couples TRBV7-3 to TRBJ2-5; 13 bases are shared with TRBD2. The CDR3 is made up of 16 amino acids. V shed 4 bases and J 4 bases; nucleotides not matched to a gene: 6. CDR1 is SGHTA and CDR2 is FQGTGA in the germline V gene. CDR3 sequence reads: CASSSGTSGKGETQYF. DNA of the CDR3: TGTGCCAGCAGCTCTGGGACTAGCGGGAAGGGAGAGACCCAGTACTTC.

The chain uses TRBV29-1 and TRBJ2-1, with 9 positions matching TRBD1. This CDR3 region has 14 residues. Germline V gene data show CDR1 as SQVTM and CDR2 as ANQGSEA. The trim removed 3 bases at V and 6 bases at J, leaving 6 bases unmatched. The CDR3 DNA sequence: TGCAGCGTTGAGCAAGGACAGGGGATCAATGAGCAGTTCTTC. Translation gives CSVEQGQGINEQFF.

V is TRBV5-1 and J is TRBJ2-2; tentatively, D is TRBD1 (5 bases). The CDR3 has 16 residues. Germline-derived CDR1 and CDR2 are SGHRS and YFSETQ. V lost 0 bases to trimming and J lost 1 base, with 10 bases between them. The CDR3 DNA sequence: TGCGCCAGCAGCTTGGCCGGCAGGGTGAACACCGGGGAGCTGTTTTTT. Its protein is CASSLAGRVNTGELFF.

The J gene is TRBJ2-2, the V gene TRBV19; maybe TRBD1 (6 bases). CDR1 is LNHDA, CDR2 SQIVND, per germline (reference sequence). Trimming cost V 5 bases and J 6 bases, with 13 bases left between them. The CDR3 is 14 residues long. The CDR3 loop reads CASSSREGAGELFF. The CDR3, as DNA: TGTGCCAGTAGTTCCCGTGAGGGGGCCGGGGAGCTGTTTTTT. The full variable domain, completed using reference TRBV19 and TRBJ2-2, is DGGITQSPKYLFRKEGQNVTLSCEQNLNHDAMYWYRQDPGQGLRLIYYSQIVNDFQKGDIAEGYSVSREKKESFPLTVTSAQKNPTAFYLCASSSREGAGELFFGEGSRLTVL.

The rearrangement joins TRBV7-2 to TRBJ2-3, with unresolved D. The germline CDR1 and CDR2 sequences are SGHTA and FQGNSA. This CDR3 is built from 13 residues. Between the trimmed V and J ends, which lost 8 bases and 6 bases, there was a span of 15 bases. In DNA, the CDR3 is TGTGCCAGCCGCCTTCAGGTCTCGGATACGCAGTATTTT. Its translation: CASRLQVSDTQYF. Variable domain in full (rest from reference TRBV7-2 and TRBJ2-3): GAGVSQSPSNKVTEKGKDVELRCDPISGHTALYWYRQSLGQGLEFLIYFQGNSAPDKSGLPSDRFSAERTGGSVSTLTIQRTQQEDSAVYLCASRLQVSDTQYFGPGTRLTVL.

The rearrangement joins TRBV7-2 to TRBJ1-1, with 7 bases identical to TRBD1. This CDR3 region has 14 residues. CDR1 is SGHTA and CDR2 is FQGNSA in the germline V gene. With 4 bases clipped from V and 4 bases from J, the junction kept 6 bases outside the gene matches. CDR3 nucleotides: TGTGCCAGCAGCTGGCTCCGGGACAGCACTGAAGCTTTCTTT. Protein: CASSWLRDSTEAFF.

The V gene is TRBV6-1, the J gene TRBJ1-2; D uncertain. This CDR3 spans 14 amino acids. The ends were cut back, 3 bases at V and 8 bases at J, with 16 bases in the middle. Germline V gene data show CDR1 as MNHNS and CDR2 as SASEGT. CDR3 in DNA: TGTGCCAGCAGTGATATTGGAGGCCCGGGCGGCTACACCTTC. This codes for CASSDIGGPGGYTF.

The V gene is TRBV6-1, the J gene TRBJ1-5, with D possibly TRBD1 on 5 matching bases. Germline CDR1 MNHNS, CDR2 SASEGT. CDR3 length equals 15 residues. V dropped 2 bases and J dropped 7 bases, with 15 bases sitting between them. CDR3 sequence reads: CASSEFLTDRQPQHF. CDR3 nucleotide sequence: TGTGCCAGCAGTGAATTCTTGACAGATAGGCAGCCCCAGCATTTT.

V usage is TRBV2 and J usage is TRBJ2-3; D call uncertain. The germline V and J ends were trimmed by 4 bases and 4 bases, with 18 bases remaining between them. Germline CDR1 reads SNHLY; CDR2 reads FYNNEI. CDR3 length: 16 residues. The CDR3 nucleotides are TGTGCCAGCAGTGCTTACCCCGGGTTTCTGGCAGATACGCAGTATTTT. Protein product: CASSAYPGFLADTQYF.

This clone was picked up one time. The chain carries TRBV7-9 and TRBJ1-1; TRBD1 aligns across 10 bases. Germline loops: CDR1 SEHNR, CDR2 FQNEAQ (reference sequence). This CDR3 comprises 16 residues. Germline trimming cut 2 bases from V and 5 bases from J; bases unmatched to any gene: 8. CDR3 sequence: CASSLPRDRGDTEAFF. Here the CDR3 DNA reads TGTGCCAGCAGCTTACCTCGGGACAGGGGTGATACTGAAGCTTTCTTT.

This chain links TRBV5-1 with TRBJ1-1, with D possibly being TRBD1 (6 bases). The germline V gene has CDR1 SGHRS and CDR2 YFSETQ. Trimming took 0 bases from V and 5 from J, leaving 20 bases between them. The CDR3 is 17 amino acids. CDR3 region: CASSLAQGPQIWTEAFF. CDR3 DNA sequence: TGCGCCAGCAGCTTGGCCCAGGGGCCCCAGATCTGGACTGAAGCTTTCTTT.

The genes are TRBV5-1 and TRBJ2-5; TRBD2 might be the D (7 bases). V lost 3 bases to trimming and J lost 5 bases, with 14 bases between them. Germline V gene data show CDR1 as SGHRS and CDR2 as YFSETQ. The CDR3 loop spans 14 amino acids. The CDR3 nucleotides are TGCGCCAGCAGCTCCCCGGGGAGGGGGGAGACCCAGTACTTC. Its translation: CASSSPGRGETQYF. The variable domain in full, completed from reference TRBV5-1 and TRBJ2-5, reads KAGVTQTPRYLIKTRGQQVTLSCSPISGHRSVSWYQQTPGQGLQFLFEYFSETQRNKGNFPGRFSGRQFSNSRSEMNVSTLELGDSALYLCASSSPGRGETQYFGPGTRLLVL.

The genes are TRBV4-2 and TRBJ1-2; 8 bases fit TRBD1. CDR3 length: 13 residues. The V and J ends lost 4 bases and 8 bases, in that order; junction bases with no gene match: 6. Germline loops: CDR1 LGHNA, CDR2 YNFKEQ. The CDR3 bases are TGTGCCAGCAGCCCGACAGGGGTGCGGGGCTACACCTTC. Translating it yields CASSPTGVRGYTF.

The CDR3 DNA reads as TGTGCCAGCTCACAGGTGGGCAGGGACAATGAGCAGTTCTTC. Translation: CASSQVGRDNEQFF. The V gene is TRBV18, the J gene TRBJ2-1; tentative D call: TRBD1 (5 bases). Per germline, CDR1 KGHSH and CDR2 LQKENI. V gave up 4 bases and J gave up 5 bases, with 12 bases separating them. The CDR3 has 14 residues.

The genes are TRBV15 and TRBJ1-4; TRBD1 is a possible D gene (6 bases). Trimming left V 6 bases short and J 7 bases short, with 21 bases between. Germline CDR1 and CDR2: LNHNV and YYDKDF (reference sequence). This CDR3 is 16 amino acids long. This chain's CDR3 is CATSPRSIGGGEKLFF. In DNA form, the CDR3 reads TGTGCCACCAGTCCCAGGTCAATAGGGGGGGGTGAAAAACTGTTTTTT.

The chain links TRBV9 to TRBJ1-3, with 7 nucleotides matching TRBD1. The germline CDR1 and CDR2 sequences are SGDLS and YYNGEE. The CDR3 covers 18 residues. Trimming cost V 3 bases and J 0 bases; bases outside gene matches: 12. CDR3 sequence: CASSASLGDRVSGNTIYF. The CDR3 DNA follows: TGTGCCAGCAGCGCCAGCTTAGGCGACAGGGTCTCTGGAAACACCATATATTTT. Drawing the rest from reference TRBV9 and TRBJ1-3, the complete variable domain is DSGVTQTPKHLITATGQRVTLRCSPRSGDLSVYWYQQSLDQGLQFLIQYYNGEERAKGNILERFSAQQFPDLHSELNLSSLELGDSALYFCASSASLGDRVSGNTIYFGEGSWLTVV.

This clone was observed a handful of times. The gene calls are TRBV5-6 and TRBJ1-6; 8 bases are shared with TRBD1. V shed 4 bases, J shed 9 bases, and the junction held 6 bases outside the gene matches. This CDR3 has 14 amino acids. Looked up from germline, CDR1 is SGHDT and CDR2 is YYEEEE. The CDR3 coding sequence is TGTGCCAGCAGCGAGGGGACAGGAGTTTCACCCCTCCACTTT. It yields the protein CASSEGTGVSPLHF.

The genes are TRBV12-5 and TRBJ1-5; TRBD1 agrees at 8 bases. V lost 2 bases and J lost 5; bases outside the gene matches: 17. CDR3 length: 19 amino acids. Germline V gives CDR1 LGHNT, CDR2 FRNRAP. CDR3 nucleotide sequence: TGTGCTAGTGGTTTGACGCCGAAAGAATCGGACAGGGACGATCAGCCCCAGCATTTT. Amino acid sequence: CASGLTPKESDRDDQPQHF.

V and J are TRBV5-1 and TRBJ1-1; no reliable D call. CDR3 length equals 12 residues. Trimming took off 4 bases at V and 3 bases at J, with 7 bases between the two ends. Per the germline V gene, CDR1 is SGHRS and CDR2 is YFSETQ. This chain's CDR3 is CASSGDDTEAFF. DNA for the CDR3: TGCGCCAGCAGCGGAGACGACACTGAAGCTTTCTTT.

This chain joins TRBV7-9 and TRBJ2-7, with D possibly being TRBD2 (6 bases). The ends were cut back, 3 bases at V and 0 bases at J, with 9 bases in the middle. CDR3 length: 14 residues. Germline lookup yields CDR1 SEHNR and CDR2 FQNEAQ (reference sequence). CDR3 sequence: CASSFGGPSYEQYF. CDR3 nucleotide sequence: TGTGCCAGCAGCTTCGGGGGTCCCTCCTACGAGCAGTACTTC.

The CDR3 region is CASSEGLSYEQYF. The CDR3 nucleotides read TGTGCCAGCAGTGAAGGACTATCCTACGAGCAGTACTTC. The chain carries TRBV2 and TRBJ2-7, with D perhaps matching TRBD2 (5 bases). The germline V gene encodes CDR1 SNHLY and CDR2 FYNNEI. Trimming shortened V by 1 base and J by 1 base, and 5 bases separated the two germline ends. The CDR3 spans 13 residues. The full variable domain, in which reference TRBV2 and TRBJ2-7 provide the parts outside the CDR3, is EPEVTQTPSHQVTQMGQEVILRCVPISNHLYFYWYRQILGQKVEFLVSFYNNEISEKSEIFDDQFSVERPDGSNFTLKIRSTKLEDSAMYFCASSEGLSYEQYFGPGTRLTVT.

The chain couples TRBV30 to TRBJ1-6; D is possibly TRBD1 (5 bases). CDR3 size: 13 residues. Trimming shortened V by 4 bases and J by 7 bases, and 11 bases separated the two germline ends. The germline V gene has CDR1 GTSNPN and CDR2 SVGIG (reference sequence). In DNA form, the CDR3 reads TGTGCCTGGAACCCACAGGAAAATTCACCCCTCCACTTT. Its translation is CAWNPQENSPLHF.

The rearrangement links TRBV9 to TRBJ2-3; 7 positions agree with TRBD2. The CDR3 contains 17 residues. V gave up 2 bases and J gave up 0 bases; unmatched junction bases: 9. Germline V gene lookup returns CDR1 SGDLS and CDR2 YYNGEE. In DNA form, the CDR3 reads TGTGCCAGCAGCGTCCGAAGCGGGATAGCAAGCACAGATACGCAGTATTTT. This encodes CASSVRSGIASTDTQYF.

The chain joins TRBV11-3 to TRBJ1-1; D is uncertain. Trimming took off 1 base at V and 0 bases at J, with 6 bases between the two ends. The length of the CDR3 is 14 residues. Germline CDR1 SGHNT, CDR2 YENEEA. CDR3 bases: TGTGCCAGCAGCTTAGCAAGCATGAACACTGAAGCTTTCTTT. It specifies CASSLASMNTEAFF.